A selection of T cell receptor beta chains follows, all from one sample in a study of blood T cell repertoires in COVID-19. Profiling relied on immunoSEQ multiplex PCR, and the TCRdb table lists in-frame clones only, not all of them. The sample holds around 67,000 clones; 70% to 90% are singletons and the top ten take 1.5% to 2.5%. Sequencing input: peripheral blood. The receptors shown here come from a woman at least 80 years old with active or convalescent COVID-19. The CDR3 runs from the conserved cysteine through the conserved F or W. D genes are given only for firm matches. Only part of the rows carry a size: once, few, many, or a class if the clone is expanded.

TRBV7-9	TRBD1	TRBJ2-2	.	CASSPTWDRGTGELFF	TGTGCCAGCAGCCCCACCTGGGACAGGGGGACCGGGGAGCTGTTTTTT
TRBV5-1	TRBD2	TRBJ2-7	.	CASSPAGPYEQYF	TGCGCCAGCAGCCCAGCGGGACCCTACGAGCAGTACTTC
TRBV7-9	.	TRBJ1-4	.	CASSPTSFHEKLFF	TGTGCCAGCAGCCCGACATCCTTCCATGAAAAACTGTTTTTT
TRBV9	.	TRBJ1-2	.	CASSVGGAVGYGYTF	TGTGCCAGCAGCGTAGGTGGGGCTGTTGGCTATGGCTACACCTTC
TRBV18	.	TRBJ1-4	once	CASSPVDWAEKLFF	TGTGCCAGCTCACCGGTTGATTGGGCTGAAAAACTGTTTTTT
TRBV6-6	.	TRBJ2-5	once	CANSYSFRGGRETQYF	TGTGCCAACAGTTACTCCTTTAGGGGGGGTAGAGAGACCCAGTACTTC
TRBV5-6	.	TRBJ2-7	.	CASSLDWRNYEQYF	TGTGCCAGCAGCTTGGACTGGCGGAACTACGAGCAGTACTTC
TRBV11-3	TRBD1	TRBJ1-2	.	CASSEQGQRGYTF	TGTGCCAGCAGCGAACAGGGGCAGCGTGGCTACACCTTC
TRBV5-1	TRBD2	TRBJ2-2	.	CASSPGTTYTGELFF	TGCGCCAGCAGCCCCGGGACTACCTACACCGGGGAGCTGTTTTTT
TRBV27	TRBD1	TRBJ1-5	.	CASSSRQGDSNQPQHF	TGTGCCAGCAGTTCCCGGCAGGGGGATAGCAATCAGCCCCAGCATTTT
TRBV25-1	TRBD1	TRBJ1-4	.	CASSAPGTGGSEKLFF	TGTGCCAGCAGTGCCCCCGGGACAGGGGGCTCTGAAAAACTGTTTTTT
TRBV19	.	TRBJ1-1	.	CASSAQEGRTGPEAFF	TGTGCCAGTAGTGCCCAAGAGGGAAGGACCGGTCCTGAAGCTTTCTTT
TRBV4-1	TRBD1	TRBJ1-4	.	CASSQTGVANEKLFF	TGCGCCAGCAGCCAGACAGGGGTGGCTAATGAAAAACTGTTTTTT
TRBV30	TRBD1	TRBJ1-5	.	CAWSPPGTGGYQPQHF	TGTGCCTGGAGTCCCCCCGGGACAGGGGGCTACCAGCCCCAGCATTTT
TRBV18	TRBD2	TRBJ2-1	.	CASSPASGRAPNEQFF	TGTGCCAGCTCACCGGCGAGCGGGAGGGCCCCTAATGAGCAGTTCTTC
TRBV3-1/TRBV3-2	.	TRBJ2-5	.	CASSLSRGGRTQETQYF	TGTGCCAGCAGCCTCTCGAGGGGGGGCCGGACCCAAGAGACCCAGTACTTC
TRBV18	TRBD1	TRBJ1-4	.	CASSLGQGAGEKLFF	TGTGCCAGTTCCCTGGGACAGGGGGCAGGAGAAAAACTGTTTTTT
TRBV7-2	TRBD2	TRBJ2-7	.	CAGGKTSGDYEQYF	TGTGCCGGGGGCAAGACTAGCGGGGACTACGAGCAGTACTTC
TRBV6-5	TRBD1	TRBJ1-2	.	CASRPQGGSGGYTF	TGTGCCAGCAGACCCCAAGGGGGCTCGGGTGGCTACACCTTC
TRBV29-1	.	TRBJ1-1	.	CSVTAPGGEAFF	TGCAGCGTTACAGCCCCCGGAGGGGAAGCTTTCTTT
TRBV2	TRBD1	TRBJ2-5	.	CASRDREETQYF	TGTGCCAGCCGGGACAGAGAAGAGACCCAGTACTTC
TRBV6-5	TRBD1	TRBJ2-1	.	CASSQQGTEQFF	TGTGCCAGCAGTCAACAGGGGACTGAGCAGTTCTTC
TRBV30	TRBD1	TRBJ1-2	.	CAWSMTGAQVGGYTF	TGTGCCTGGAGTATGACAGGGGCCCAAGTGGGGGGCTACACCTTC
TRBV7-9	.	TRBJ2-3	.	CASSLGATNTQYF	TGTGCCAGCAGCTTAGGGGCCACGAATACGCAGTATTTT
TRBV7-9	.	TRBJ1-1	.	CASSLEAQGQAFF	TGTGCCAGCAGCTTAGAGGCACAGGGCCAAGCTTTCTTT
TRBV11-2	.	TRBJ2-7	.	CASSLRSGQYF	TGTGCCAGCAGCCTACGGAGTGGGCAGTACTTC
TRBV7-3	.	TRBJ1-2	.	CASSFAGNYGYTF	TGTGCCAGCAGCTTTGCAGGGAACTATGGCTACACCTTC
TRBV30	TRBD1	TRBJ1-5	.	CAWSQDRGGNQPQHF	TGTGCCTGGAGTCAGGACAGGGGCGGGAATCAGCCCCAGCATTTT
TRBV7-6	.	TRBJ2-1	once	CASSSRGRGIPPNEQFF	TGTGCCAGCAGCTCCCGGGGGCGGGGGATCCCCCCAAATGAGCAGTTCTTC
TRBV20-1	TRBD1	TRBJ1-4	.	CSASGPQQGVNGEKLFF	TGCAGTGCTAGTGGTCCTCAACAGGGGGTAAACGGTGAAAAACTGTTTTTT
TRBV14	TRBD2	TRBJ2-5	.	CASSPTSGGRETQYF	TGTGCCAGCAGCCCAACTAGCGGGGGACGAGAGACCCAGTACTTC
TRBV11-2	TRBD1	TRBJ1-1	.	CASSSHYRGREVGNTEAFF	TGTGCCAGCAGCTCCCATTACAGGGGGCGCGAGGTGGGGAACACTGAAGCTTTCTTT
TRBV7-2	.	TRBJ1-5	.	CASSLRQGNQPQHF	TGTGCCAGCAGCTTAAGGCAGGGCAATCAGCCCCAGCATTTT
TRBV10-3	TRBD1	TRBJ1-2	once	CAIKGDSYGYTF	TGTGCCATCAAGGGGGACAGCTATGGCTACACCTTC
TRBV11-3	.	TRBJ2-5	.	CASSSTGRETQYF	TGTGCCAGCAGTTCGACGGGGAGAGAGACCCAGTACTTC
TRBV5-1	TRBD1	TRBJ2-5	.	CASSLDPRQGWQETQYF	TGCGCCAGCAGCTTGGACCCCCGACAGGGGTGGCAGGAGACCCAGTACTTC